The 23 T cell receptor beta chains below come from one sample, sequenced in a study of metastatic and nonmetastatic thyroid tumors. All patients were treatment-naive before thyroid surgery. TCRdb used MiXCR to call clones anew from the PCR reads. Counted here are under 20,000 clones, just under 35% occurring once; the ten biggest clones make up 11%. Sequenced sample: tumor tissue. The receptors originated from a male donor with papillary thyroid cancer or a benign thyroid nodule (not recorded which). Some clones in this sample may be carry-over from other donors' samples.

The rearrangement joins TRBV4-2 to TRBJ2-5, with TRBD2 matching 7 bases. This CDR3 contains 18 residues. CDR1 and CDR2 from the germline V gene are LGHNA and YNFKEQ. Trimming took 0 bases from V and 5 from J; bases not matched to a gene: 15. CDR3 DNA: TGTGCCAGCAGCCAAGATTTGGCTAGCGGATTCCGAGGGGAGACCCAGTACTTC. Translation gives CASSQDLASGFRGETQYF.

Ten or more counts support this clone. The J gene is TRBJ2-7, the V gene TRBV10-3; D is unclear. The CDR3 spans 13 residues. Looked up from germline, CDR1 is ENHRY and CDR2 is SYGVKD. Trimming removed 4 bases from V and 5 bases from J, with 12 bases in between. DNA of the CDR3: TGTGCCATCAGTGGAAGGGCGGATGACGAGCAGTACTTC. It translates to CAISGRADDEQYF.

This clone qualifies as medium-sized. CDR3 sequence: CASSLSQLNEKLFF. The CDR3 DNA reads as TGTGCCAGCAGTTTATCACAACTCAATGAAAAACTGTTTTTT. The genes are TRBV28 and TRBJ1-4; D unresolved. V shed 1 base and J shed 5 bases, with 8 bases lying between them. Germline CDR1 MDHEN, CDR2 SYDVKM. This CDR3 spans 14 amino acids.

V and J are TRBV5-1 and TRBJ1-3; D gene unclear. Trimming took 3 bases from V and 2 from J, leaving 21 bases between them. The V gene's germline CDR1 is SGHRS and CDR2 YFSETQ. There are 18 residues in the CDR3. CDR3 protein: CASSSDGGREGAGNTIYF. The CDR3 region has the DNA TGCGCCAGCAGCTCGGATGGAGGGAGGGAGGGAGCTGGAAACACCATATATTTT.

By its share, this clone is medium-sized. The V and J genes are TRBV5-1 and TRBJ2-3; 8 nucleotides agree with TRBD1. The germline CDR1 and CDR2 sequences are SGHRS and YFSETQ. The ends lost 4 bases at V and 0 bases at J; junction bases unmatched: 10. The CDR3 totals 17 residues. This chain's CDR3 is CASSLGHRDRSTDTQYF. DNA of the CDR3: TGCGCCAGCAGCCTGGGACACCGGGACAGGAGCACAGATACGCAGTATTTT. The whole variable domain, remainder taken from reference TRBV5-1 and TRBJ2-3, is KAGVTQTPRYLIKTRGQQVTLSCSPISGHRSVSWYQQTPGQGLQFLFEYFSETQRNKGNFPGRFSGRQFSNSRSEMNVSTLELGDSALYLCASSLGHRDRSTDTQYFGPGTRLTVL.

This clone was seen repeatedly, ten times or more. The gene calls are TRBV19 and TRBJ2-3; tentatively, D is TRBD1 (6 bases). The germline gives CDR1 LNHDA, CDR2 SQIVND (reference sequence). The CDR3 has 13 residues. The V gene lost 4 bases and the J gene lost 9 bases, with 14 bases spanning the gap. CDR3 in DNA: TGTGCCAGTAGTAGTCAGGGGTTAGGAACGCAGTATTTT. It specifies CASSSQGLGTQYF.

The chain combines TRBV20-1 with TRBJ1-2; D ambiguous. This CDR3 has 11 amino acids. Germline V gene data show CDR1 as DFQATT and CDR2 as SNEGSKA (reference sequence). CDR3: CSGGEKYGYTF. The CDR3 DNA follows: TGCAGCGGTGGGGAGAAATATGGCTACACCTTC.

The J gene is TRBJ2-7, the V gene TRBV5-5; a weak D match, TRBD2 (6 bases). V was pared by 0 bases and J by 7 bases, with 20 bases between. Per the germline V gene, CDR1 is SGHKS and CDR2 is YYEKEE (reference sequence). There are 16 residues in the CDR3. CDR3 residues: CASSLELAGVREEQYF. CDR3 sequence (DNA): TGTGCCAGCAGCTTGGAGTTAGCTGGGGTTCGGGAGGAGCAGTACTTC. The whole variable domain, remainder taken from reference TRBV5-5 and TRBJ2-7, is DAGVTQSPTHLIKTRGQQVTLRCSPISGHKSVSWYQQVLGQGPQFIFQYYEKEERGRGNFPDRFSARQFPNYSSELNVNALLLGDSALYLCASSLELAGVREEQYFGPGTRLTVT.

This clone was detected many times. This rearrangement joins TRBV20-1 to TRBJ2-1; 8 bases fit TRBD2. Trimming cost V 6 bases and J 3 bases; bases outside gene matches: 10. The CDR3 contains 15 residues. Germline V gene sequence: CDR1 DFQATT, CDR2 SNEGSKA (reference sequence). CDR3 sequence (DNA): TGCAGTGCACCCCTGGCAGCGGGAGACTACAATGAGCAGTTCTTC. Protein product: CSAPLAAGDYNEQFF.

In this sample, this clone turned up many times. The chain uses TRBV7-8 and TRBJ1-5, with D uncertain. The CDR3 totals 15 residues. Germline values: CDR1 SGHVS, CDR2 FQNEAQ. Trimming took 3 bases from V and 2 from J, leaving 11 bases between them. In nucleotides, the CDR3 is TGTGCCAGCAGCTTGTGGGGTTTCGGCAATCAGCCCCAGCATTTT. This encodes CASSLWGFGNQPQHF. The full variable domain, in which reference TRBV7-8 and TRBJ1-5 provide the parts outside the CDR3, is GAGVSQSPRYKVAKRGQDVALRCDPISGHVSLFWYQQALGQGPEFLTYFQNEAQLDKSGLPSDRFFAERPEGSVSTLKIQRTQQEDSAVYLCASSLWGFGNQPQHFGDGTRLSIL.

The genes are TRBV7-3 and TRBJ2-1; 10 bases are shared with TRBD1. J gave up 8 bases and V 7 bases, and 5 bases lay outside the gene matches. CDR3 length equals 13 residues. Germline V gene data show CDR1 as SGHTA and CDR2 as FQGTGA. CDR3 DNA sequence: TGTGCCAGCACCCGGACAGGGGGGGATGAGCAGTTCTTC. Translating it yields CASTRTGGDEQFF.

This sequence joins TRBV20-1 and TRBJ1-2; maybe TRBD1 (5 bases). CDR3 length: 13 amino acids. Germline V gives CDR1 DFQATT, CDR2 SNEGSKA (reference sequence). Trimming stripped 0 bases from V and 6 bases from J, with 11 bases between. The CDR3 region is CSARDIGEDGYTF. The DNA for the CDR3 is TGCAGTGCTAGAGATATAGGGGAGGATGGCTACACCTTC.

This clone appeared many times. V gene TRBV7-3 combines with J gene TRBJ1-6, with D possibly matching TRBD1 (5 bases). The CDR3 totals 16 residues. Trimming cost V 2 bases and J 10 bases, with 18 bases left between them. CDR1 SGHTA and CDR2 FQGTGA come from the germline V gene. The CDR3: CASSLEGGQGRSPLHF. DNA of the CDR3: TGTGCCAGCAGCTTAGAAGGCGGGCAGGGAAGGTCACCCCTCCACTTT.

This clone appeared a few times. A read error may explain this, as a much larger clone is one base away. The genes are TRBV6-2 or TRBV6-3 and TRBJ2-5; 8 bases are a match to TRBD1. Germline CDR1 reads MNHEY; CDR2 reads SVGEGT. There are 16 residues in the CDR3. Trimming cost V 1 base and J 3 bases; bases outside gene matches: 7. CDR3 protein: CASSYWGTGGEETQYF. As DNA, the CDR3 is TGTGCCAGCAGTTACTGGGGTACAGGGGGTGAAGAGACCCAGTACTTC.

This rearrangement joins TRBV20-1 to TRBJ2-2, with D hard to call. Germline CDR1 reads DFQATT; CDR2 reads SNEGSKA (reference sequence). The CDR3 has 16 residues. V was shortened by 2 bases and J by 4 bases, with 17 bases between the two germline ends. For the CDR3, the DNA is TGCAGTGCTAGAAGGGCGTCAGTTTCGTCCACCGGGGAGCTGTTTTTT. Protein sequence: CSARRASVSSTGELFF.

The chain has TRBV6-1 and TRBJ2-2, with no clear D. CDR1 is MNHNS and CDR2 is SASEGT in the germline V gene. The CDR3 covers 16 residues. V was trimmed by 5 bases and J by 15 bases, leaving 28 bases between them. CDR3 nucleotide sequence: TGTGCCAGCAGTTCCATAATCCGGGCTCACACCGGAGAGATGTTTTTT. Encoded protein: CASSSIIRAHTGEMFF.

The CDR3 DNA is TGTGCCAGCAGTGAAAGGGTACTTGGGTCCGAGCAGTACTTC. Translated, it gives CASSERVLGSEQYF. The chain recombines TRBV6-1 with TRBJ2-7; D unresolved. The CDR3 has 14 residues. V was clipped by 2 bases and J by 6 bases, with 14 bases between them. CDR1 and CDR2 from the germline V gene are MNHNS and SASEGT.

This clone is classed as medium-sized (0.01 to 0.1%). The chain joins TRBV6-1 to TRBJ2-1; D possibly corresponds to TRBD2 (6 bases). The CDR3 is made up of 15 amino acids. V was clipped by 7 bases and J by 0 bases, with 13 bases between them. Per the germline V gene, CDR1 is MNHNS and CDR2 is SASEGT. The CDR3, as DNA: TGTGCCAGCACGAGCGGGCGAAGCTCCTACAATGAGCAGTTCTTC. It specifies CASTSGRSSYNEQFF.

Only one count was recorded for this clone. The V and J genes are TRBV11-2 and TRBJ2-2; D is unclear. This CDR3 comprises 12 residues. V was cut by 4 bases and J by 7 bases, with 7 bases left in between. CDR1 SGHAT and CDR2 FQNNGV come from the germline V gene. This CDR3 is CASSSMHGELFF. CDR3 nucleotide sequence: TGTGCCAGCAGCTCTATGCACGGGGAGCTGTTTTTT.

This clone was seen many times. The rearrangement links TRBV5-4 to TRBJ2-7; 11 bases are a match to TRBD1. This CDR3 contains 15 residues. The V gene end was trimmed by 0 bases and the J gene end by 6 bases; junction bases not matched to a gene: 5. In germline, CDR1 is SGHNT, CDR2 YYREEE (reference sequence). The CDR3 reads CASSLGGQGAFEQYF. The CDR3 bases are TGTGCCAGCAGCTTGGGCGGACAGGGGGCATTCGAGCAGTACTTC.

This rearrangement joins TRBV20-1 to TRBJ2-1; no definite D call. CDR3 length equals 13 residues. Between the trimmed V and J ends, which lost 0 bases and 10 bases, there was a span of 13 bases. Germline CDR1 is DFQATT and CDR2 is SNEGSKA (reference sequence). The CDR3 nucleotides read TGCAGTGCTAGAGAATACAGCCGAGTGGAGCAGTTCTTC. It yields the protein CSAREYSRVEQFF.

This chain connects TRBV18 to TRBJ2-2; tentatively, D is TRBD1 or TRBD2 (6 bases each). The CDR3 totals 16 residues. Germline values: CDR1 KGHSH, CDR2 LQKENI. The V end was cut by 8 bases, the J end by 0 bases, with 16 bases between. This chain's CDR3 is CASPVGGTSNTGELFF. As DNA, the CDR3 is TGTGCCAGCCCGGTGGGCGGGACATCGAACACCGGGGAGCTGTTTTTT.

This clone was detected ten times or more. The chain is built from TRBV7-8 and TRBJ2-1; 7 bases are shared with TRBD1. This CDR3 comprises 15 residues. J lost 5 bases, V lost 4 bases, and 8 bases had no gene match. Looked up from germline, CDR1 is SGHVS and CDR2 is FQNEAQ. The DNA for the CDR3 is TGTGCCAGCAGCTCCCCCTGGGACAGAAACAATGAGCAGTTCTTC. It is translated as CASSSPWDRNNEQFF.